The present T cell receptor beta chain was sequenced within a study of OX40 agonist ivuxolimab in advanced cancers. This CDR3 has 15 residues. From germline, CDR1 is WSHSY and CDR2 SAAADI. Germline trimming cut 5 bases from V and 5 bases from J; bases unmatched to any gene: 6. Clones were sequenced by immunoSEQ multiplex PCR, and TCRdb holds only the in-frame ones, with some missing. Of tens of thousands of clones listed, roughly nine tenths are singletons. The chain employs TRBV10-2 and TRBJ2-1; 10 bases fit TRBD2. The sequence was obtained from an adult with an advanced solid tumor such as melanoma, head and neck, liver or kidney cancer. Sequenced material: CD4+ or CD8+ T cells sorted from blood, taken in a trial of the OX40 agonist ivuxolimab. In nucleotides, the CDR3 is TGCGCCAGCAGTATGGAAGCGGGAGGGGACAATGAGCAGTTCTTC. Amino acids: CASSMEAGGDNEQFF.